These 5 T cell receptor beta chains originate from one sample sequenced in a study of shared clonotypes between healthy human individuals. Clones were read by immunoSEQ multiplex PCR, and TCRdb kept only the in-frame ones, dropping some. The data hold millions of clones, with around nine tenths observed a single time. The sequenced sample consisted of naive CD4+ T cells sorted from blood. Subset here: CD45RA+ positively selected. Receptors were obtained from a man younger than 35 in good health.

CDR3 protein: CASSLEGGTETQYF. CDR3 bases: TGTGCCAGCAGCTTGGAGGGAGGTACCGAGACCCAGTACTTC. The chain joins TRBV5-4 to TRBJ2-5; TRBD2 is a possible D gene (6 bases). V was shortened by 0 bases and J by 5 bases, with 11 bases between the two germline ends. CDR1 SGHNT and CDR2 YYREEE come from the germline V gene (reference sequence). CDR3 size: 14 residues.

This chain uses TRBV4-2 with TRBJ1-6; D is unresolved. This CDR3 is built from 15 residues. The V gene's germline CDR1 is LGHNA and CDR2 YNFKEQ. V was cut by 3 bases and J by 7 bases, with 13 bases left in between. The CDR3, as DNA: TGTGCCAGCAGCCACCCCCCACCAACGAATTCACCCCTCCACTTT. This codes for CASSHPPPTNSPLHF.

This chain joins TRBV12-5 and TRBJ2-3; TRBD2 might be the D (5 bases). V shed 6 bases and J shed 6 bases, with 16 bases lying between them. Germline V CDR1 and CDR2: LGHNT, FRNRAP. CDR3 length: 14 residues. Here the CDR3 reads CASGRTPLEDTQYF. CDR3 sequence (DNA): TGTGCTAGTGGCCGCACTCCACTAGAGGATACGCAGTATTTT.

The V call is TRBV12-5, the J call TRBJ1-5; D is perhaps TRBD1 (6 bases). In germline, CDR1 is LGHNT, CDR2 FRNRAP. V gave up 5 bases and J gave up 5 bases, with 13 bases separating them. This CDR3 is built from 14 residues. The CDR3 bases are TGTGCTAGTGGTCCCGGGGCAGGGGATCAGCCCCAGCATTTT. This encodes CASGPGAGDQPQHF.

The CDR3 region is CASSRSQGSNQPQHF. The CDR3 DNA follows: TGTGCCAGCAGCAGGTCACAGGGGAGCAATCAGCCCCAGCATTTT. The gene calls are TRBV5-8 and TRBJ1-5; TRBD1 agrees at 7 bases. The J segment lost 1 base and the V segment lost 4 bases, leaving 5 bases of the junction unmatched. The CDR3 runs 15 residues. The germline V gene encodes CDR1 SGHTS and CDR2 YDEGEE.